The clone carrying this T cell receptor beta chain was counted between two and nine times. As for time point: patch test 1, 2 weeks after DPC sensitization. Treatment meaning: therapeutic diphenylcyclopropenone sensitization with weekly scalp DPC. TCRdb re-analysed the RACE reads in MiXCR, keeping a single row per CDR3 protein. This sample has approximately 80,000 distinct CDR3 sequences, with roughly 7.2% found just once. The V end lost 3 bases, the J end lost 5 bases, and 5 bases lay between the germline ends. This CDR3 has 12 amino acids. Germline-derived CDR1 and CDR2 are LGHDT and YNNKEL (reference sequence). The sample comes from a study of human T cells and chemical hapten exposure.

This chain links TRBV3-1 with TRBJ1-5; no reliable D call. The receptor was derived from a woman under 40 with alopecia areata. Some clones in this sample may be carry-over from other donors' samples. This material consisted of whole blood, taken in connection with sensitization to the hapten diphenylcyclopropenone (DPC). The CDR3 loop is CASSHGDQPQHF. CDR3 bases: TGTGCCAGCAGCCACGGGGATCAGCCCCAGCATTTT.